The T cell receptor beta chain under discussion was sequenced for a study of sequential checkpoint blockade in melanoma (dated by TCRdb to the late 2010s). Notes on the research overall: Patients were assigned by 1:1 randomization to either first-line nivolumab followed by ipilimumab (arm A) or ipilimumab followed by nivolumab (arm B). Both trial sequences were followed by maintenance nivolumab.

V ends up 4 bases short and J 9 bases short, with an unmatched junction base count of 5. The CDR3 numbers 15 residues from cysteine through phenylalanine. Only CDR3 DNA remains: 45 bases, in frame from the first base. CDR1 and CDR2 (SGHAT, FQNNGV) derive from the germline V gene. What this sample's treatment or condition label stands for: randomized to nivolumab then ipilimumab (arm A) or the reverse (arm B). Prior DNA-damaging chemotherapy had not been received by any trial patient. Live CD3+CD8+ cells negative for CD19 and CD56 were sorted from thawed PBMCs on a FACS Aria II flow cytometer. The samples were obtained from melanoma patients enrolled in CheckMate 064, an open-label, randomized phase II trial testing sequential checkpoint blockade. Peripheral blood mononuclear cells were collected by leukapheresis, purified with Ficoll-Paque, and frozen in human serum with roughly 10% DMSO. Right after sorting, the blood CD3+CD8+ cells were verified to be >95% pure, and DNA extraction followed.

The full study reports these points: Validation of the response-prediction model combining TCR metrics and mutation burden is needed in larger, independent patient cohorts.

With regard to this clone: It lacks a known antigen. The input lacks base qualities; no much larger clone sits a single base away.

The immunoSEQ Assay was used to immunosequence TCRbeta CDR3 regions from genomic DNA. Genomic DNA was amplified by bias-controlled multiplex PCR before high-throughput sequencing. As for the authors' bioinformatics: To quantify the absolute abundance of each unique TCRbeta CDR3 region, the sequences were collapsed and filtered. Clonality, defined as 1 minus Pielou's evenness, was calculated using only productive rearrangements. A previously published method was used to identify clones whose frequencies were significantly greater in on-treatment samples than in baseline samples. TCRdb limited this immuneACCESS table to in-frame rearrangements with V and J called. A share of clones is missing; checked studies link under half to unresolved V genes, and the rest is unexplained. V and J calls plus clone size are reproduced from that table; the DNA served to infer D and trimming. The sample data list about 9,100 clones, and 50% to 70% of these were observed just once. About 41% of the sample is held by the ten biggest clonotypes.

This sample comprised CD8+ T cells sorted from blood (inferred from file names), obtained from a patient given nivolumab and ipilimumab in sequence. The TCR originated in a human donor with melanoma. The chain links TRBV11-2 with TRBJ2-1; TRBD2 aligns with 14 central bases. The encoded CDR3 is CASSSGLAGGGEQFF. The DNA sequence is given as TGTGCCAGCAGCTCCGGACTAGCGGGGGGCGGTGAGCAGTTCTTC. This CDR3, with the reference TRBV11-2 and TRBJ2-1 proteins standing in past its ends, gives the full variable domain EAGVAQSPRYKIIEKRQSVAFWCNPISGHATLYWYQQILGQGPKLLIQFQNNGVVDDSQLPKDRFSAERLKGVDSTLKIQPAKLEDSAVYLCASSSGLAGGGEQFFGPGTRLTVL.